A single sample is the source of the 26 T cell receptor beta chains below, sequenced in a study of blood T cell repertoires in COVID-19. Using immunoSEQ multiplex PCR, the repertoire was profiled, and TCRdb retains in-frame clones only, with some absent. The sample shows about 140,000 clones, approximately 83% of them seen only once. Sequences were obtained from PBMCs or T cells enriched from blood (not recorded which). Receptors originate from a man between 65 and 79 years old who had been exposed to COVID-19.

In DNA form, the CDR3 reads TGCAGTGCTAGAGATGAGCCGGAAGCTTTCTTT. Encoded protein: CSARDEPEAFF. The chain links TRBV20-1 to TRBJ1-1; D call uncertain. Trimming stripped 0 bases from V and 8 bases from J, with 7 bases between. This CDR3 region has 11 residues. Per germline, CDR1 DFQATT and CDR2 SNEGSKA (reference sequence).

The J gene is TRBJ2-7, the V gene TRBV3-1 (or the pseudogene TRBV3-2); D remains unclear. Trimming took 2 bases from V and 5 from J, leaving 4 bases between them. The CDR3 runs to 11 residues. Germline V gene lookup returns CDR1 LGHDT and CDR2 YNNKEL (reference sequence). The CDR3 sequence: CASSQSNEQYF. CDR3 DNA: TGTGCCAGCAGCCAATCTAACGAGCAGTACTTC.

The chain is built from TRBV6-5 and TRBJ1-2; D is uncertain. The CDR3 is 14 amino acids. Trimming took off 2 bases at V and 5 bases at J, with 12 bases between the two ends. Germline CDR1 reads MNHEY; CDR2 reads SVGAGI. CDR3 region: CASSYLAETYGYTF. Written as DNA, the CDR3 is TGTGCCAGCAGTTACCTGGCCGAGACTTATGGCTACACCTTC.

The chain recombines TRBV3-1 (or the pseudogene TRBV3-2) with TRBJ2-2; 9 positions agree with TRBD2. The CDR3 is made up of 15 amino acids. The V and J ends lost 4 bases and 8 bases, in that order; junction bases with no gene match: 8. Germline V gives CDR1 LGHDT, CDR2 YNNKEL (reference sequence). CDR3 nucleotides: TGTGCCAGCAGCCTTAGCGGGGGCCCGGCTGGGGAGCTGTTTTTT. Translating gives CASSLSGGPAGELFF.

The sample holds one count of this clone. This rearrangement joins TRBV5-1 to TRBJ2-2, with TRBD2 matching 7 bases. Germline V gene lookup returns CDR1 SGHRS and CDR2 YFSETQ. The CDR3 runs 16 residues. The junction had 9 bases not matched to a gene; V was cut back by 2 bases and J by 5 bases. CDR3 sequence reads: CASSFPRGRGTGELFF. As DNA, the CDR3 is TGCGCCAGCAGCTTTCCCCGCGGGAGAGGTACCGGGGAGCTGTTTTTT.

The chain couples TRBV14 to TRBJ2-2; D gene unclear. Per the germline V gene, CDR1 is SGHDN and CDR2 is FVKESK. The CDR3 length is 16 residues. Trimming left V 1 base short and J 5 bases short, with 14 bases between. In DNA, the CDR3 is TGTGCCAGCAGCCAAGTTAATTGGCCAGAAACCGGGGAGCTGTTTTTT. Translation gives CASSQVNWPETGELFF.

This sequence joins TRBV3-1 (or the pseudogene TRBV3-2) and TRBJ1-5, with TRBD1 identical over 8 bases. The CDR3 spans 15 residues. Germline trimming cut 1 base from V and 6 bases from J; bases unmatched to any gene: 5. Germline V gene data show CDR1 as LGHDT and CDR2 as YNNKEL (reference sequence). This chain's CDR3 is CASSQGATGGQPQHF. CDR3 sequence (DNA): TGTGCCAGCAGCCAAGGAGCAACAGGGGGTCAGCCCCAGCATTTT.

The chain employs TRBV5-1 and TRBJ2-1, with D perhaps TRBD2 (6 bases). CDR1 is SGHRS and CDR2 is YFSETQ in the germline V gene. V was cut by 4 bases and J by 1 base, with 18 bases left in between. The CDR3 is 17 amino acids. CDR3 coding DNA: TGCGCCAGCAGCCCCGCACTGGGCGGGGATTCCTACAATGAGCAGTTCTTC. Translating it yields CASSPALGGDSYNEQFF.

The CDR3 loop is CASRSGLAGVNEQFF. The CDR3 DNA is TGTGCCAGCCGTTCGGGACTAGCGGGAGTTAATGAGCAGTTCTTC. The chain uses TRBV28 and TRBJ2-1; 14 positions agree with TRBD2. This CDR3 comprises 15 residues. Germline V gene sequence: CDR1 MDHEN, CDR2 SYDVKM. V lost 8 bases to trimming and J lost 7 bases; unmatched junction nucleotides: 7.

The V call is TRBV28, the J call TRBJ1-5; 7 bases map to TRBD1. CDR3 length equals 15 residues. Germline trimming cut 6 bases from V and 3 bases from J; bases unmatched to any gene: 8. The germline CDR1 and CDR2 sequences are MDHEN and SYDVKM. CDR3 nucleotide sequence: TGTGCCAGCAGGCCGACAGGGCGAGACAATCAGCCCCAGCATTTT. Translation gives CASRPTGRDNQPQHF.

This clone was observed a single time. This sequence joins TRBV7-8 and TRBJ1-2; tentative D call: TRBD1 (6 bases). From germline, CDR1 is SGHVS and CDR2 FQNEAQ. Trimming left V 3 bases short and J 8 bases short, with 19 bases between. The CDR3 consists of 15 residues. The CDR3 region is CASSFQYGYRDGYTF. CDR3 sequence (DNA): TGTGCCAGCAGCTTCCAATACGGCTACAGGGACGGCTACACCTTC.

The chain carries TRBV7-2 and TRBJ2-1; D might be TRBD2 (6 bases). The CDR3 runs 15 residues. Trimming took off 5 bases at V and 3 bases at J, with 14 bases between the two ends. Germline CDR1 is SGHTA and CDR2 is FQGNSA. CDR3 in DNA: TGTGCCAGCAGCACCTTGGGACTTGACTACAATGAGCAGTTCTTC. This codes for CASSTLGLDYNEQFF.

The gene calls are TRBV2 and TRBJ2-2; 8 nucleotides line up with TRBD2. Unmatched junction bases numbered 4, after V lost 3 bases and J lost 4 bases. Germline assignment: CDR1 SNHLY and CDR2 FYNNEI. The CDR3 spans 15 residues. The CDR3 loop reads CASSEDSGATGELFF. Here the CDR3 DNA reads TGTGCCAGCAGTGAGGATAGCGGGGCCACCGGGGAGCTGTTTTTT.

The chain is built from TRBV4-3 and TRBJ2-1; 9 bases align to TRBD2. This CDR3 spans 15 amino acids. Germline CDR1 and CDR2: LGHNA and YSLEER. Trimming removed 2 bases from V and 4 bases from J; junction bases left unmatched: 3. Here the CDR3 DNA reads TGCGCCAGCAGCCAACGGCTAGCGGGGTACAATGAGCAGTTCTTC. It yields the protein CASSQRLAGYNEQFF.

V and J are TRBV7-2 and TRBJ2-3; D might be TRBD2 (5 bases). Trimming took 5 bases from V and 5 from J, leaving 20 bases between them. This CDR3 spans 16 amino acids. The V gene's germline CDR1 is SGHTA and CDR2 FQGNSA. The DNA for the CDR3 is TGTGCCAGCAGCCCCTTTAGCGCCCAAAGAAGAGATACGCAGTATTTT. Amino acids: CASSPFSAQRRDTQYF.

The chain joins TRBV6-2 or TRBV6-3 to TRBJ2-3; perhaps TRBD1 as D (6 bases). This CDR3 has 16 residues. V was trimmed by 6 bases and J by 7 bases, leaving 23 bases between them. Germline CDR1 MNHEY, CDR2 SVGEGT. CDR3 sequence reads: CASSPLDGGPPNTQYF. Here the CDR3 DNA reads TGTGCCAGCAGCCCTCTGGATGGGGGCCCGCCTAATACGCAGTATTTT.

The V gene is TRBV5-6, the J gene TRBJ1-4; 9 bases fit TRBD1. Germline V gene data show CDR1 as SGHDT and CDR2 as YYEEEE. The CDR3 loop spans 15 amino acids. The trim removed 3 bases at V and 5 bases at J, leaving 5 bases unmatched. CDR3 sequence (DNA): TGTGCCAGCAGCTGGATGACAGGGGGGAATGAAAAACTGTTTTTT. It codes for CASSWMTGGNEKLFF.

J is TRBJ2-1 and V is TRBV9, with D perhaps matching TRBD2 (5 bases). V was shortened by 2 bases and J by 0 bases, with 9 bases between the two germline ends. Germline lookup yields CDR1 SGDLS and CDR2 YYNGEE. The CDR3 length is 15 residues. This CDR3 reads CASSVTSYSYNEQFF. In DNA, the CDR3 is TGTGCCAGCAGCGTCACTAGTTACTCCTACAATGAGCAGTTCTTC.

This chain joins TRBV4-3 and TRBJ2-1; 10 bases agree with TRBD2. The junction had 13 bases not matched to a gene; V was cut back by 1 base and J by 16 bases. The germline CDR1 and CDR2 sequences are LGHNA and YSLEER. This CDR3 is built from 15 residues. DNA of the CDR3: TGCGCCAGCAGCCAAGCCGTGACTAGCGGGTCCCCCCATTTCTTC. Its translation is CASSQAVTSGSPHFF.

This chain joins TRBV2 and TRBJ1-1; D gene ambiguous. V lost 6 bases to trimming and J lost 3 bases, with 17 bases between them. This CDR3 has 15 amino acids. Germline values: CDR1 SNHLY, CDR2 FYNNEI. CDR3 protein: CASSPRAIGDTEAFF. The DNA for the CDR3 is TGTGCCAGCAGCCCTAGGGCAATCGGGGACACTGAAGCTTTCTTT.

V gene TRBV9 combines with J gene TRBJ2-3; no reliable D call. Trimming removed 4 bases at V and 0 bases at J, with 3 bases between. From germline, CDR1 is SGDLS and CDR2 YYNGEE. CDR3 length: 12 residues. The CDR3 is CASSPSTDTQYF. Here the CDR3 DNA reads TGTGCCAGCAGCCCAAGCACAGATACGCAGTATTTT.

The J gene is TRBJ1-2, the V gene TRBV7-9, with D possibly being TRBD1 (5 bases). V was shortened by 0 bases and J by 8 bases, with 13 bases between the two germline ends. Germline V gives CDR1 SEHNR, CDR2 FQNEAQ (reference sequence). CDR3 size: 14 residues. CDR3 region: CASSLAGGWSGYTF. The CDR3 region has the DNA TGTGCCAGCAGCTTAGCCGGGGGTTGGAGCGGCTACACCTTC. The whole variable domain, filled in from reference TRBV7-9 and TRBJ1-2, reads DTGVSQNPRHKITKRGQNVTFRCDPISEHNRLYWYRQTLGQGPEFLTYFQNEAQLEKSRLLSDRFSAERPKGSFSTLEIQRTEQGDSAMYLCASSLAGGWSGYTFGSGTRLTVV.

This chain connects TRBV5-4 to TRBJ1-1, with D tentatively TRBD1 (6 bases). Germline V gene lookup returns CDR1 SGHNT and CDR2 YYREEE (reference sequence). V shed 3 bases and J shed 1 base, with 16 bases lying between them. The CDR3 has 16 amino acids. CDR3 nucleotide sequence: TGTGCCAGCAGCTCACCTTCCGCCAGGGGGAACACTGAAGCTTTCTTT. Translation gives CASSSPSARGNTEAFF. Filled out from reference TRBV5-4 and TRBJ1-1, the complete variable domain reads ETGVTQSPTHLIKTRGQQVTLRCSSQSGHNTVSWYQQALGQGPQFIFQYYREEENGRGNFPPRFSGLQFPNYSSELNVNALELDDSALYLCASSSPSARGNTEAFFGQGTRLTVV.

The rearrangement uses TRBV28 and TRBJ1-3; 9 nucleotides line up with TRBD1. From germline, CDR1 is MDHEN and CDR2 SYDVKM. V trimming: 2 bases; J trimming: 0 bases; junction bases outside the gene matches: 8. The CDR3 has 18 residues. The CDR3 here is CASSLPWDRAFSGNTIYF. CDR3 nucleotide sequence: TGTGCCAGCAGTTTACCATGGGACAGGGCTTTCTCTGGAAACACCATATATTTT.

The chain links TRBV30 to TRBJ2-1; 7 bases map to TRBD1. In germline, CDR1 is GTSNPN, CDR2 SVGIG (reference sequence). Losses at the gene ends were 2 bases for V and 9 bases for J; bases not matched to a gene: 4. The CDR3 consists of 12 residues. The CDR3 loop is CAWSTTGFEQFF. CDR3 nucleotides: TGTGCCTGGAGTACGACAGGGTTTGAGCAGTTCTTC.

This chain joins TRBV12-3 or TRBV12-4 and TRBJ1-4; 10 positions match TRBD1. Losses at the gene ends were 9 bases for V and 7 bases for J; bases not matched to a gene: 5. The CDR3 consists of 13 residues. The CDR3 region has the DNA TGTGCCAGTAGACAGGGGGCCGGTGAAAAACTGTTTTTT. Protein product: CASRQGAGEKLFF.